This TCR beta chain emerged from a study of shared clonotypes between healthy human individuals (dated by TCRdb to 2018 to 2020). In terms of the full investigation: The cohort included three men and a couple of women between 18 and 49 years of age. Per donor, leukapheresis produced somewhere between about 0.8 and 9 billion PBMCs. For each donor, CD4 naive and CD4 memory were each given three plates, CD8 naive was given two plates, and CD8 memory was given one plate. To estimate repertoire size and how much clonotypes are shared between individuals, the study performed deep sequencing of blood TCR repertoires from 4 to 6 healthy adults. Libraries were prepared and TCR repertoires were sequenced by different laboratories using diverse techniques, in order to increase sequencing depth and limit assay-specific biases.

Broader findings and caveats from the paper: Across a handful of donors, approximately 5% of naive CD4, roughly 3.8% of naive CD8, 2% to 2.5% of memory CD4, and under 0.45% of memory CD8 clonotypes were shared. Compared with non-shared clonotypes, clonotypes shared by all four sorted-subset donors had higher generation probabilities. Rarefaction of sorted-subset datasets indicated incomplete sequencing despite the large sequencing depth. The small number of donors limited the genetic and exposure-history diversity represented. Sampling was restricted to blood, and TCR repertoires in tissue are likely to differ from TCR repertoires in blood. Larger estimated clonotype richness was generally found for naive subsets than for memory subsets. Pairwise subsampling indicated that sequencing depth was expected to affect the degree of clonotype sharing among donors.

Using the deep immunoSEQ assay, multiplex PCR amplified TCR CDR3 regions from genomic DNA. Extracted genomic DNA from each cell subset was distributed evenly across all wells of several immunoSEQ 96-well plates, and each plate was treated as a replicate. For sorted subsets, around 200 ng genomic DNA, equal to approximately 30,000 T cell genomes, was loaded into each replicate PCR. Purified libraries were quantified with a Qubit 3.0 fluorometer, sized on a Bioanalyzer 2100, and re-quantified with the KAPA Library Quantification kit. Every immunoSEQ 96-well plate was sequenced on a separate single-read 150-cycle Illumina NextSeq 550 flow cell. From the authors' description of their analysis: Because only junctional sequences without quality scores were contained in the immunoSEQ output, filtering matching that applied to full-length reads could not be performed. Sequences were annotated with PyIR, a Python wrapper for IgBLAST v1.9, and V/J genes and CDR3 were assigned using IMGT germline references. Any read was removed if the V/J assignment was weak (E-value above 1e-6), the CDR3 was missing, or the read contained stop codons, out-of-frame junctions, or ambiguous translated residues. V3J clonotypes were defined by identical inferred V gene, J gene, and CDR3 amino acid sequence. Percentage overlap between repertoires was calculated by dividing the number of shared unique clonotypes by the size of the smaller repertoire. Richness of each repertoire was evaluated using RTK rarefaction, the Chao1 estimator, and Recon v2.1 estimates of unobserved clonotypes. OLGA was used to compute generation probabilities for all TCRbeta clonotypes that the gDNA method yielded from a few donors. Drawn from immuneACCESS, this table holds only the in-frame rearrangements with V and J called that TCRdb kept. Clones are partly lost; checked studies trace under half to an unresolved V gene and leave the rest unexplained. The D gene and trimming were derived from the DNA, and the V and J assignments and clone size from that table. This sample holds some 2 million clones; roughly 95% were observed only once. The ten most abundant clones make up 0.9% to 1.4% of the sample.

Remarks on this clone: Its recognized antigen is unknown. No quality values exist for individual bases; no much larger clone is one base distant.

CD8 naive samples were obtained by positive selection for CCR7 among CD45RO-negative cells, yielding a CD45RA+CCR7+ population from which TemRA cells were excluded. Healthy HIV-negative adults with no recently reported acute infections or vaccinations were included as donors. All donors were Caucasian adults living in Nashville, Tennessee, USA. After blood collection by leukapheresis, PBMCs were isolated using Ficoll-Histopaque density gradient centrifugation and then cryopreserved in the vapor phase of liquid nitrogen. Analytical flow cytometry was used to check the purity and quantity of each magnetically sorted T cell population. Genomic DNA was isolated from every sorted fraction and measured by UV absorbance on a Nanodrop 2000c. CDR1 is given as SGHVS and CDR2 as FNYEAQ, both from the germline V gene. Trimming accounts for 2 bases at V and 5 bases at J, while the number of junction bases matched to no gene is 1. The CDR3 has 15 amino acids, counting the end cysteine and phenylalanine. Only the CDR3 region is kept as DNA, spanning 45 bases read in frame from base 1.

Sample: naive CD8+ T cells sorted from blood. Explained via the paper, the cell subset or site label denotes: CD45RA+CCR7+. The receptor's source is a man aged 18 to 29 in good health. The sequence links TRBV7-6 to TRBJ2-2, with 11 bases aligning to TRBD2. The sequence in DNA is TGTGCCAGCAGCTTAACTAGCGGGGGTACCGGGGAGCTGTTTTTT. This translates into CASSLTSGGTGELFF.